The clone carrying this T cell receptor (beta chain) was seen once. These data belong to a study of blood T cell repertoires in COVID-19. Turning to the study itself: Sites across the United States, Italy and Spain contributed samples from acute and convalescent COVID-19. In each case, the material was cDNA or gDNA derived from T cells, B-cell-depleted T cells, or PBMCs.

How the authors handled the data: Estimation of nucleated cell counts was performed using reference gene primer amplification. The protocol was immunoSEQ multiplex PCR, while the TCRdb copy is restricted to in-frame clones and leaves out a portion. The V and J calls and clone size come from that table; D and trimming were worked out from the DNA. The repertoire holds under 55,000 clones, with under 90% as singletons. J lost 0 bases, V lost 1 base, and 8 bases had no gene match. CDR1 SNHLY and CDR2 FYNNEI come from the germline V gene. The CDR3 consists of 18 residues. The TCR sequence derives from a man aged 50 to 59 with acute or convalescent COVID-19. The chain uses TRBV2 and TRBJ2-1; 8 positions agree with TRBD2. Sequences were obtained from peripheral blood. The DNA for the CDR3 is TGTGCCAGCAGTGAAGTACCGGGCGGGGGGAGCTCCTACAATGAGCAGTTCTTC. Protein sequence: CASSEVPGGGSSYNEQFF.